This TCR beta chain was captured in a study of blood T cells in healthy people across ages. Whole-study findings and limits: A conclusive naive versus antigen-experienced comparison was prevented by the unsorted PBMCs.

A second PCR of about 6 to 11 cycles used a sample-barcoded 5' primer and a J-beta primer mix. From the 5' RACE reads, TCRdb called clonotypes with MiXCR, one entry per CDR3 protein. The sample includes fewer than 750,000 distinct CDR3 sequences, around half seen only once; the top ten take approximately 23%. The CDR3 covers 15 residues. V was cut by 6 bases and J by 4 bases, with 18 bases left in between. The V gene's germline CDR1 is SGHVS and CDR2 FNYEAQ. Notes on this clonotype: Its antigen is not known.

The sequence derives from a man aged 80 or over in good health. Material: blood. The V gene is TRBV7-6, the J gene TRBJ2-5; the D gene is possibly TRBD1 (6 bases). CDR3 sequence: CASSSRTARGETQYF. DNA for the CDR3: TGTGCCAGCAGTTCTCGGACAGCACGGGGAGAGACCCAGTACTTC.